The present T cell receptor (beta chain) was sequenced within a study of blood T cell repertoires in COVID-19. Whole-study context: Specimens from acute and convalescent COVID-19 originated in the United States, Italy and Spain.

This CDR3 comprises 15 residues. Germline CDR1 is SNHLY and CDR2 is FYNNEI. J was trimmed by 2 bases and V by 4 bases; bases with no gene match: 8. The sample holds one count of this clone. Source study methods: Reference gene primer amplification in the assay estimated nucleated cell counts. Using immunoSEQ multiplex PCR, the repertoire was profiled, and TCRdb retains in-frame clones only, with some absent. The D gene and trimming were derived from the DNA, and the V and J assignments and clone size from that table. The sample has around 100,000 clones, 75% to 90% seen once. The source is a man older than 75 with acute or convalescent COVID-19. V usage is TRBV2 and J usage is TRBJ2-7, with 7 nucleotides matching TRBD1. Material for sequencing was peripheral blood. The CDR3 coding sequence is TGTGCCAGCAGTGGAGGACAGGACCGCGCCTACGAGCAGTACTTC. This encodes CASSGGQDRAYEQYF.